What follows are 11 T cell receptor beta chains derived from one specimen sequenced in a study of blood T cell repertoires in COVID-19. Repertoires were generated with immunoSEQ multiplex PCR, while TCRdb's copy carries only in-frame clones and drops some. The sample has some 120,000 clones, about 79% seen once; the top ten hold roughly 17%. Sequenced input: peripheral blood. The receptors shown here come from a woman aged 50 to 65 with acute or convalescent COVID-19.

This sequence joins TRBV24-1 and TRBJ2-2; weak D call: TRBD1 (6 bases). Germline CDR1 reads KGHDR; CDR2 reads SFDVKD. Trimming removed 4 bases at V and 4 bases at J, with 12 bases between. The CDR3 loop spans 15 amino acids. For the CDR3, the DNA is TGTGCCACCAGTGACGCCGGGACACTCACCGGGGAGCTGTTTTTT. As protein: CATSDAGTLTGELFF.

This clone has only one observation. The chain uses TRBV7-3 and TRBJ1-2; 8 nucleotides agree with TRBD1. The germline CDR1 and CDR2 sequences are SGHTA and FQGTGA. The length of the CDR3 is 14 residues. With 6 bases clipped from V and 4 bases from J, the junction kept 7 bases outside the gene matches. CDR3 residues: CASSLDRDGYGYTF. DNA for the CDR3: TGTGCCAGCAGTCTGGACAGGGATGGCTATGGCTACACCTTC.

The chain uses TRBV6-4 and TRBJ2-1; D is unresolved. This CDR3 contains 13 residues. V shed 3 bases and J shed 6 bases, with 9 bases lying between them. Germline CDR1 reads MRHNA; CDR2 reads SNTAGT. The CDR3 spells CASSESYSNEQFF. The CDR3 DNA sequence: TGTGCCAGCAGTGAGTCCTACTCCAATGAGCAGTTCTTC.

The chain recombines TRBV21-1 with TRBJ1-2; the D segment call TRBD1 is taken from the table without a DNA check. TRBV21-1 is classified as a pseudogene. The CDR3 is 17 residues long. The CDR3 DNA sequence: TGTGCCAGCAGCAGGGGACAGGGGTCCAGAGGTAACTATGGCTACACCTTC. Translating it yields CASSRGQGSRGNYGYTF.

CDR3 sequence: CSAGSMNTEAFF. Here the CDR3 DNA reads TGCAGCGCCGGGAGTATGAACACTGAAGCTTTCTTT. This sequence joins TRBV29-1 and TRBJ1-1; D unclear. Trimming took 7 bases from V and 0 from J, leaving 9 bases between them. This CDR3 is 12 amino acids long. Germline CDR1 SQVTM, CDR2 ANQGSEA.

The chain carries TRBV4-1 and TRBJ1-2; 7 nucleotides match TRBD1. J lost 7 bases, V lost 4 bases, and 9 bases had no gene match. The CDR3 is 14 residues long. CDR1 and CDR2 from the germline V gene are MGHRA and YSYEKL. CDR3 nucleotides: TGCGCCAGCAGCCGAGAGACAGGGTTCGTTGGCTACACCTTC. Amino acid sequence: CASSRETGFVGYTF.

The J gene is TRBJ1-5, the V gene TRBV2; D gene ambiguous. The V and J ends lost 8 bases and 2 bases respectively, with 25 bases between them. Germline V gene data show CDR1 as SNHLY and CDR2 as FYNNEI. CDR3 length equals 18 residues. CDR3 coding DNA: TGTGCCAGCTCCTTGTCGGCTCACCGAGCGGGAGGCAATCAGCCCCAGCATTTT. Amino acid sequence: CASSLSAHRAGGNQPQHF.

The chain couples TRBV19 to TRBJ2-4; TRBD1 agrees at 10 bases. With V trimmed by 3 bases and J by 6 bases, 5 bases remained unmatched. The CDR3 is made up of 15 amino acids. Germline lookup yields CDR1 LNHDA and CDR2 SQIVND (reference sequence). The CDR3 region is CASSIPGQGGNIQYF. CDR3 nucleotides: TGTGCCAGTAGTATCCCCGGACAGGGGGGAAACATTCAGTACTTC.

This chain connects TRBV2 to TRBJ1-6; 8 bases are a match to TRBD1. Germline V gives CDR1 SNHLY, CDR2 FYNNEI. The CDR3 runs 16 residues. Trimming took 4 bases from V and 8 from J; bases not matched to a gene: 10. CDR3 amino acids: CASSVFAVTGDSPLHF. The DNA of the CDR3 is TGTGCCAGCAGTGTCTTTGCCGTGACAGGGGATTCACCCCTCCACTTT.

There are a few counts of this clone. This sequence joins TRBV21-1 and TRBJ2-7; the table assigns TRBD1, which was not confirmed against the DNA. TRBV21-1 is tagged as a pseudogene. The CDR3 extends over 14 amino acids. CDR3 protein: CASSKDTARYEQYF. In DNA form, the CDR3 reads TGTGCCAGCAGCAAGGACACCGCTCGGTACGAGCAGTACTTC.

The chain is built from TRBV30 and TRBJ1-1, with D possibly matching TRBD1 (6 bases). Looked up from germline, CDR1 is GTSNPN and CDR2 is SVGIG (reference sequence). CDR3 length: 13 residues. Trimming took 1 base from V and 5 from J, leaving 11 bases between them. CDR3 region: CAWSGYRETEAFF. The CDR3 region has the DNA TGTGCCTGGAGTGGATACAGGGAAACTGAAGCTTTCTTT.